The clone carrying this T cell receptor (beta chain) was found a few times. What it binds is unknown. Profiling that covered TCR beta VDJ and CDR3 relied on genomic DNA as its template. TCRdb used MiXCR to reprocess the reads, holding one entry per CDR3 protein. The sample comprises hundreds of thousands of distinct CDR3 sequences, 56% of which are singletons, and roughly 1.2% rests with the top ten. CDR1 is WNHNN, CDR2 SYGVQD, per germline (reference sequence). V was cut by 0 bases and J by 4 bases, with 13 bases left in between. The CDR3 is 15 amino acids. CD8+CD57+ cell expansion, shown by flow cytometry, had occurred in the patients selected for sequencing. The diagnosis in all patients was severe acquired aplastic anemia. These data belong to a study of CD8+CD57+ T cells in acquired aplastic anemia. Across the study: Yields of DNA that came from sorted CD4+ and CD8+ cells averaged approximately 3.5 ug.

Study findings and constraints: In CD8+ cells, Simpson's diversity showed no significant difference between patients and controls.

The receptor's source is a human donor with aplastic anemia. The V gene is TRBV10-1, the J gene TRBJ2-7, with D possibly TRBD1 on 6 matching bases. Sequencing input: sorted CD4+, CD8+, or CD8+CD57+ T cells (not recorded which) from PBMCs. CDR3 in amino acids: CASSESGQIPYEQYF. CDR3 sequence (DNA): TGCGCCAGCAGTGAGTCAGGACAGATACCATACGAGCAGTACTTC.